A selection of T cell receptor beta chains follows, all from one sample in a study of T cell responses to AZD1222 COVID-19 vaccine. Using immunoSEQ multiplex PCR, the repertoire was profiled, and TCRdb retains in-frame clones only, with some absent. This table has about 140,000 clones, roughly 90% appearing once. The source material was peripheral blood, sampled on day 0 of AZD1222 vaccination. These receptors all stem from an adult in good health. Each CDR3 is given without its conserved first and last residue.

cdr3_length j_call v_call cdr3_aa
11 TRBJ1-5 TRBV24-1 ATSGGRGQPQH
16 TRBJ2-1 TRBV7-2 ASSFLLGGGETGHEQF
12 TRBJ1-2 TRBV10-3 AINTGGGDYGYT
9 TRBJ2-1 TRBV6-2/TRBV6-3 ASSLGSRQF
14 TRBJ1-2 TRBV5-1 ASSLSPGGANYGYT
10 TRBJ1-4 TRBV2 ASILRTGKLF
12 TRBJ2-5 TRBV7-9 ASSPVLPRETQY
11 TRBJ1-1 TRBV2 ASSPTANTEAF
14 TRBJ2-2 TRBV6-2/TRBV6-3 ASSPSLGASTGELF
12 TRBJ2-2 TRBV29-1 SVGASGNTGELF
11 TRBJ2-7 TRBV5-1 ASSLKGTSVQY
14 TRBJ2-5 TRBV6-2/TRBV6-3 ASSYLQGVRQETQY
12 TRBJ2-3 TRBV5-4 ASSLRERTDTQY
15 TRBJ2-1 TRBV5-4 ASSLAGRGAENNEQF
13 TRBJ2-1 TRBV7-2 ASSSRVGAYNEQF
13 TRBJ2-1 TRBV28 ASSKQGWFGNEQF
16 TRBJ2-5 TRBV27 ASSPWGLAGAGRETQY
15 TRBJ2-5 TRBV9 ASGANPGRRGGETQY
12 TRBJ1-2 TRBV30 AWSGVATNYGYT
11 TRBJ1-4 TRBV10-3 AISEGGGEKLF
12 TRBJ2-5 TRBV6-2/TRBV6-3 ASSYPTGVATQY
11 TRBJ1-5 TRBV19 ASSIEGGQPQH
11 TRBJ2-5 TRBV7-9 ASSLGGTLPPH
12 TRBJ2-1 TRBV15 ATSSEYSGEEQF
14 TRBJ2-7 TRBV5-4 ASSLRTSGSLNEQY
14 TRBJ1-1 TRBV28 ASRVGGTHRNTEAF
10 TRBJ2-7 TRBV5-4 ASSLTSGEQY
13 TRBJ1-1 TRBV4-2 ASSQVVRSNTEAF
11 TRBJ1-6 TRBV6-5 ASSLDGNSPLH
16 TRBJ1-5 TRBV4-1 ASSPHMKGAPGNQPQH
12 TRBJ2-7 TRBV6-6 ASSYSGRDHEQY
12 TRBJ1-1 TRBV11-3 ASSQGQGTTEAF
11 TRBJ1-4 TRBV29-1 SVEGEVNEKLF
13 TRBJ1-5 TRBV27 ASSLRGQLNQPQH
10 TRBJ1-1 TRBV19 ASSINRAEAF
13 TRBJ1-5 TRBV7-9 ASSPGQDSNQPQH
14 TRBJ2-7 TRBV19 ASSPGQGARVGEQY
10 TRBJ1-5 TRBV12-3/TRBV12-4 ASSLGNQPQH
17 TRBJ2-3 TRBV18 ASSPLTSGVSRSTDTQY
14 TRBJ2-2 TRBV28 ASSYRRGTVTGELF
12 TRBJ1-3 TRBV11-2 ASRAQGNGNTIY
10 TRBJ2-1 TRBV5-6 ASSLAGNEQF
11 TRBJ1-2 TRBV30 ASSNEGDYGYT
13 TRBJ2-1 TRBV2 ASSGVRDRYNEQF
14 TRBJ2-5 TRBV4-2 ASSQELAGLWETQY
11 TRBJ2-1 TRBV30 AWSPGDYNEQF
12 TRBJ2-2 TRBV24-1 ATRAGGDTGELF
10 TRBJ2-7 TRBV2 ASSTKGYEQY
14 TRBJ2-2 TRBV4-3 ASSQRDSQTTGELF
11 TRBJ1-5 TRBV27 ASSPAGNQPQH
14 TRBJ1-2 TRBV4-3 ASSQDGTASGYGYT
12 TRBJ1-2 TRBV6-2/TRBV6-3 ASSPGTPYYGYT